What follows describes a single TCR beta chain. In the original analysis: Amplification of reference gene primers provided the estimated nucleated cell counts. Generated by immunoSEQ multiplex PCR, the TCRdb table keeps only in-frame clones and is missing some. D and trimming come from the DNA, and the V and J calls and clone size come from that table. The data contain about 130,000 clones, approximately 80% of them seen just once; the ten biggest clones take up about 9.9%. This sample stems from a study of blood T cell repertoires in COVID-19. Study overall: Both acute and convalescent COVID-19 samples were obtained from the United States, Italy and Spain. T cells, B-cell-depleted T cells, or PBMCs provided the cDNA or gDNA that served as material.

Trimming stripped 7 bases from V and 2 bases from J, with 12 bases between. There are 14 residues in the CDR3. Germline loops: CDR1 MNHEY, CDR2 SVGAGI. This chain uses TRBV6-5 with TRBJ2-1, with D perhaps matching TRBD2 (7 bases). The sequencing input was peripheral blood. The source is a man aged 35-49 years with active or convalescent COVID-19. The CDR3: CASKGGRTYNEQFF. CDR3 DNA: TGTGCCAGCAAGGGGGGGCGGACCTACAATGAGCAGTTCTTC.